This entry lists 32 T cell receptor beta chains sequenced from one sample in a study of technical replicates of blood from a handful of donors. Some clones are missing from TCRdb's copy, which holds only in-frame ones; the method was immunoSEQ multiplex PCR. This table holds 60,000 to 90,000 clones, about 95% found once. Sequencing was done on a sample of T cells isolated from PBMCs. The receptors stem from a human donor in good health.

The chain employs TRBV19 and TRBJ1-5, with 7 bases fitting TRBD1. Germline V lookup: CDR1 LNHDA, CDR2 SQIVND (reference sequence). V lost 3 bases and J lost 9; bases outside the gene matches: 5. The CDR3 is 13 amino acids. This CDR3 is CASSMDRKGPQHF. In DNA, the CDR3 is TGTGCCAGTAGTATGGACAGGAAGGGGCCCCAGCATTTT.

The V gene is TRBV5-6, the J gene TRBJ1-3; possibly TRBD1 for D (5 bases). Trimming left V 2 bases short and J 0 bases short, with 9 bases between. The CDR3 contains 15 residues. Germline V gene lookup returns CDR1 SGHDT and CDR2 YYEEEE. The CDR3 coding sequence is TGTGCCAGCAGCTTACCAGGGCACTCTGGAAACACCATATATTTT. Encoded protein: CASSLPGHSGNTIYF.

J is TRBJ1-2 and V is TRBV11-2, with a weak D call TRBD1 (5 bases). Trimming cost V 6 bases and J 2 bases, with 10 bases left between them. This CDR3 is built from 13 residues. CDR1 and CDR2 from the germline V gene are SGHAT and FQNNGV. This CDR3 reads CASSPGMNYGYTF. The DNA of the CDR3 is TGTGCCAGCAGTCCAGGGATGAACTATGGCTACACCTTC.

This rearrangement joins TRBV10-3 to TRBJ2-1; 11 nucleotides agree with TRBD2. After removal of 10 bases from V and 5 bases from J, the junction contained 10 bases not matched to a gene. Germline values: CDR1 ENHRY, CDR2 SYGVKD. The CDR3 is 15 amino acids. Written as DNA, the CDR3 is TGTGCCACCTCCACGGGGACTAGCGGACACAATGAGCAGTTCTTC. Its translation: CATSTGTSGHNEQFF.

This chain joins TRBV19 and TRBJ1-1; 10 bases map to TRBD1. Germline V gene data show CDR1 as LNHDA and CDR2 as SQIVND (reference sequence). The CDR3 consists of 16 residues. Trimming took 4 bases from V and 3 from J; bases not matched to a gene: 8. The chain's CDR3 is CASSTLPGQGDTEAFF. As DNA, the CDR3 is TGTGCCAGTAGTACCTTACCCGGACAGGGGGACACTGAAGCTTTCTTT.

The rearrangement links TRBV6-1 to TRBJ2-6; D might be TRBD1 (5 bases). Looked up from germline, CDR1 is MNHNS and CDR2 is SASEGT. The CDR3 totals 15 residues. Trimming stripped 5 bases from V and 2 bases from J, with 10 bases between. The CDR3 loop is CASSITGTGANVLTF. The CDR3 region has the DNA TGTGCCAGCAGTATTACAGGCACTGGGGCCAACGTCCTGACTTTC.

The CDR3 protein is CASRDRVSDTQYF. The CDR3 DNA reads TGTGCCAGCAGGGACAGGGTGTCAGATACGCAGTATTTT. The chain links TRBV6-1 to TRBJ2-3; 8 nucleotides agree with TRBD1. J lost 4 bases, V lost 6 bases, and 3 bases had no gene match. Germline CDR1 and CDR2: MNHNS and SASEGT. The CDR3 has 13 residues.

This clone showed up just once. The rearrangement links TRBV5-4 to TRBJ2-5; D possibly corresponds to TRBD2 (5 bases). Trimming took off 1 base at V and 0 bases at J, with 10 bases between the two ends. CDR3 length equals 15 residues. Germline-derived CDR1 and CDR2 are SGHNT and YYREEE (reference sequence). The CDR3 DNA is TGTGCCAGCAGCTTGCAGCGGAGGTACCAAGAGACCCAGTACTTC. Encoded protein: CASSLQRRYQETQYF.

CDR3 coding DNA: TGTGCCAGCAGCTTCCGGAGGGCCACAGGAGGCTATGGCTACACCTTC. Its protein is CASSFRRATGGYGYTF. V and J are TRBV5-8 and TRBJ1-2; tentatively, D is TRBD1 (5 bases). Germline lookup yields CDR1 SGHTS and CDR2 YDEGEE. This CDR3 has 16 residues. Trimming removed 2 bases at V and 4 bases at J, with 18 bases between.

The rearrangement links TRBV4-2 to TRBJ2-1, with 9 bases identical to TRBD2. J gave up 6 bases and V 4 bases, and 7 bases lay outside the gene matches. The CDR3 has 15 residues. Germline V gene sequence: CDR1 LGHNA, CDR2 YNFKEQ. CDR3 loop: CASSPYEREANEQFF. CDR3 nucleotides: TGTGCCAGCAGCCCCTACGAGCGGGAGGCCAATGAGCAGTTCTTC.

The gene calls are TRBV9 and TRBJ1-1; D may be TRBD1 (5 bases). Per the germline V gene, CDR1 is SGDLS and CDR2 is YYNGEE. The V and J ends lost 3 bases and 5 bases respectively, with 11 bases between them. This CDR3 has 13 residues. The DNA of the CDR3 is TGTGCCAGCAGCGCGATGACAGCAACTGAAGCTTTCTTT. Protein sequence: CASSAMTATEAFF.

This clone showed up just once. The chain joins TRBV11-3 to TRBJ2-3; D might be TRBD2 (6 bases). Germline V gene sequence: CDR1 SGHNT, CDR2 YENEEA. There are 18 residues in the CDR3. V was trimmed by 6 bases and J by 2 bases, leaving 24 bases between them. CDR3 in DNA: TGTGCCAGCAGTCCAAGGGGAGGAGGGCCCCTACTCACAGATACGCAGTATTTT. Encoded protein: CASSPRGGGPLLTDTQYF. Variable domain in full (rest from reference TRBV11-3 and TRBJ2-3): EAGVVQSPRYKIIEKKQPVAFWCNPISGHNTLYWYLQNLGQGPELLIRYENEEAVDDSQLPKDRFSAERLKGVDSTLKIQPAELGDSAVYLCASSPRGGGPLLTDTQYFGPGTRLTVL.

This rearrangement joins TRBV7-8 to TRBJ1-5, with TRBD1 identical over 8 bases. Trimming took 4 bases from V and 3 from J; bases not matched to a gene: 11. Germline-derived CDR1 and CDR2 are SGHVS and FQNEAQ. The CDR3 has 17 residues. The CDR3 DNA is TGTGCCAGCAGCTCCTTCAGGGGGCGAGGGGTCAATCAGCCCCAGCATTTT. Protein product: CASSSFRGRGVNQPQHF.

The J gene is TRBJ2-7, the V gene TRBV10-3; D is perhaps TRBD2 (6 bases). The length of the CDR3 is 13 residues. The V end lost 3 bases, the J end lost 5 bases, and 11 bases lay between the germline ends. CDR1 and CDR2 (germline): ENHRY, SYGVKD. The CDR3 region is CAISDRDSNEQYF. Here the CDR3 DNA reads TGTGCCATCAGTGACAGGGACTCAAACGAGCAGTACTTC.

This clone was found once. J is TRBJ2-7 and V is TRBV7-8, with 7 bases lining up with TRBD1. The V gene's germline CDR1 is SGHVS and CDR2 FQNEAQ. V was pared by 4 bases and J by 1 base, with 7 bases of the junction left unmatched. This CDR3 has 15 residues. The CDR3: CASSSTGLLSYEQYF. In DNA form, the CDR3 reads TGTGCCAGCAGCTCGACAGGGCTTCTTTCCTACGAGCAGTACTTC.

The chain couples TRBV27 to TRBJ1-3, with D unclear. The CDR3 is 16 amino acids. The V gene's germline CDR1 is MNHEY and CDR2 SMNVEV (reference sequence). Written as DNA, the CDR3 is TGTGCTACCAGCGCGGACTTCTCTAACTCTGGAAACACCATATATTTT. This translates into CATSADFSNSGNTIYF.

As DNA, the CDR3 is TGTGCCAGCAGTGAAGGGACAGGGGGCGATCAGCCCCAGCATTTT. Its translation: CASSEGTGGDQPQHF. The chain employs TRBV2 and TRBJ1-5, with 11 bases fitting TRBD1. V trimming: 1 base; J trimming: 5 bases; junction bases outside the gene matches: 1. Germline V lookup: CDR1 SNHLY, CDR2 FYNNEI. The CDR3 spans 15 residues.

The chain combines TRBV6-1 with TRBJ1-4; perhaps TRBD1 as D (6 bases). Germline values: CDR1 MNHNS, CDR2 SASEGT. V lost 3 bases and J lost 8, with 13 bases in between. There are 14 residues in the CDR3. The CDR3, as DNA: TGTGCCAGCAGTGACGGGGGGGCGGTCGAAAAACTGTTTTTT. Translated: CASSDGGAVEKLFF.

The V call is TRBV28, the J call TRBJ1-6, with unresolved D. CDR1 is MDHEN and CDR2 is SYDVKM in the germline V gene. CDR3 length: 18 amino acids. Trimming removed 1 base at V and 1 base at J, with 14 bases between. CDR3 in DNA: TGTGCCAGCAGTTTATTGGTCTTTGAGACTTCCTATAATTCACCCCTCCACTTT. This codes for CASSLLVFETSYNSPLHF.

Only one count was recorded for this clone. The chain links TRBV7-3 to TRBJ2-5; weak D call: TRBD2 (6 bases). CDR1 is SGHTA, CDR2 FQGTGA, per germline. Trimming took off 1 base at V and 4 bases at J, with 13 bases between the two ends. The CDR3 is 15 residues long. The CDR3: CASSLRAGSSETQYF. The CDR3 DNA follows: TGTGCCAGCAGCTTAAGGGCGGGGTCGTCAGAGACCCAGTACTTC.

The chain uses TRBV2 and TRBJ1-5, with 8 bases lining up with TRBD1. Germline V gene sequence: CDR1 SNHLY, CDR2 FYNNEI. V was pared by 8 bases and J by 6 bases, with 9 bases of the junction left unmatched. The CDR3 runs to 14 residues. The CDR3 sequence is CASGGTGDSQPQHF. In DNA, the CDR3 is TGTGCCAGCGGTGGGACAGGCGATAGTCAGCCCCAGCATTTT.

The chain's CDR3 is CASSLVPRGPIKNYGYTF. DNA of the CDR3: TGTGCCAGCAGCTTAGTCCCCAGGGGCCCAATAAAAAACTATGGCTACACCTTC. J is TRBJ1-2 and V is TRBV7-9; the D gene is possibly TRBD1 (6 bases). Germline CDR1 reads SEHNR; CDR2 reads FQNEAQ (reference sequence). This CDR3 has 18 residues. V was trimmed by 1 base and J by 2 bases, leaving 20 bases between them.

V and J are TRBV27 and TRBJ1-2; TRBD1 matches 9 bases. V was pared by 6 bases and J by 4 bases, with 15 bases of the junction left unmatched. The CDR3 extends over 17 amino acids. Germline V gene sequence: CDR1 MNHEY, CDR2 SMNVEV (reference sequence). The DNA of the CDR3 is TGTGCCAGCAGCCGGCAGACAGGGGGAAAGGGGAGCTATGGCTACACCTTC. It yields the protein CASSRQTGGKGSYGYTF.

The V and J genes are TRBV7-8 and TRBJ1-1, with 11 bases matching TRBD1. Germline lookup yields CDR1 SGHVS and CDR2 FQNEAQ. Trimming took 6 bases from V and 10 from J; bases not matched to a gene: 7. The CDR3 sequence is 13 residues long. Here the CDR3 DNA reads TGTGCCAGCAGTTCTGGACAGGGGGCTACAGCTTTCTTT. Translation: CASSSGQGATAFF. Full variable domain (missing parts from reference TRBV7-8 and TRBJ1-1): GAGVSQSPRYKVAKRGQDVALRCDPISGHVSLFWYQQALGQGPEFLTYFQNEAQLDKSGLPSDRFFAERPEGSVSTLKIQRTQQEDSAVYLCASSSGQGATAFFGQGTRLTVV.

This chain joins TRBV29-1 and TRBJ2-7, with 12 positions matching TRBD2. CDR3 size: 16 residues. CDR1 and CDR2 from the germline V gene are SQVTM and ANQGSEA. Trimming cost V 5 bases and J 5 bases; bases outside gene matches: 13. The CDR3 loop reads CSVQGVTSGGGDEQYF. The CDR3 DNA is TGCAGCGTTCAGGGTGTGACTAGCGGGGGAGGAGACGAGCAGTACTTC.

V is TRBV28 and J is TRBJ1-2; a possible D gene is TRBD1 (6 bases). Germline lookup yields CDR1 MDHEN and CDR2 SYDVKM. Deletions cut 2 bases from V and 5 bases from J, with 12 bases between. This CDR3 comprises 14 residues. This chain's CDR3 is CASSLGQRTYGYTF. CDR3 nucleotides: TGTGCCAGCAGTTTAGGACAGCGGACGTATGGCTACACCTTC.

The genes are TRBV6-6 and TRBJ2-7; 9 bases are shared with TRBD1. This CDR3 contains 14 residues. Germline CDR1 MNHNY, CDR2 SVGAGI (reference sequence). The ends lost 6 bases at V and 3 bases at J; junction bases unmatched: 6. CDR3 bases: TGTGCCAGCAGCTGGGACAGGGCGAACTACGAGCAGTACTTC. As protein: CASSWDRANYEQYF.

The gene calls are TRBV19 and TRBJ2-3; TRBD2 agrees at 8 bases. The germline gives CDR1 LNHDA, CDR2 SQIVND (reference sequence). The CDR3 consists of 16 residues. V shed 7 bases and J 2 bases; nucleotides not matched to a gene: 11. The CDR3 DNA follows: TGTGCCAGTACCCATTCCCCGGGACTAGACACAGATACGCAGTATTTT. Its translation is CASTHSPGLDTDTQYF.

The chain carries TRBV5-4 and TRBJ2-1; possibly TRBD2 for D (5 bases). The CDR3 length is 12 residues. The ends were cut back, 3 bases at V and 14 bases at J, with 15 bases in the middle. Germline CDR1 reads SGHNT; CDR2 reads YYREEE (reference sequence). CDR3 DNA: TGTGCCAGCAGCTCTAATAGATGGCGGGAGTTCTTC. Protein sequence: CASSSNRWREFF.

The chain has TRBV29-1 and TRBJ2-1; possible D gene TRBD1, 5 bases. There are 13 residues in the CDR3. Germline V lookup: CDR1 SQVTM, CDR2 ANQGSEA. The ends were cut back, 4 bases at V and 7 bases at J, with 14 bases in the middle. The CDR3 reads CSVGARAGNEQFF. The DNA for the CDR3 is TGCAGCGTTGGAGCCAGGGCTGGGAATGAGCAGTTCTTC.

The chain links TRBV21-1 to TRBJ2-7; the table assigns TRBD1, which was not confirmed against the DNA. TRBV21-1 is termed a pseudogene. CDR3 length equals 17 residues. This chain's CDR3 is CASSRYPDRAFFYEQYF. The CDR3 nucleotides are TGTGCCAGCAGCAGATATCCGGACAGGGCCTTCTTCTACGAGCAGTACTTC.

V usage is TRBV5-1 and J usage is TRBJ2-3; tentative D call: TRBD2 (6 bases). This CDR3 comprises 14 residues. CDR1 and CDR2 from the germline V gene are SGHRS and YFSETQ. The V end was cut by 4 bases, the J end by 0 bases, with 9 bases between. CDR3: CASSTGGSTDTQYF. Here the CDR3 DNA reads TGCGCCAGCAGCACCGGAGGGAGCACAGATACGCAGTATTTT.